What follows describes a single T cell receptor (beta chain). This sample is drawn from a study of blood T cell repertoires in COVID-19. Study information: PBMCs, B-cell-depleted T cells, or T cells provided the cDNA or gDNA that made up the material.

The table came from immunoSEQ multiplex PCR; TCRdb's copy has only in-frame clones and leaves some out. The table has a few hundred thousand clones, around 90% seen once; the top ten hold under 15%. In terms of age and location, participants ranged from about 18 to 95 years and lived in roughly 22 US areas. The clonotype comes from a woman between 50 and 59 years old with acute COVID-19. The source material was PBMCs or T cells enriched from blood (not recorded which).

The CDR3 sequence: CASRGGPTGSNQPQHF. CDR3 bases: TGTGCCAGCAGGGGGGGGCCCACGGGGAGCAATCAGCCCCAGCATTTT. This chain links TRBV27 with TRBJ1-5; D possibly corresponds to TRBD1 (6 bases). With 6 bases removed from V and 1 base from J, the gap between germline ends came to 16 bases. Germline CDR1 and CDR2: MNHEY and SMNVEV (reference sequence). This CDR3 has 16 residues.